This TCR beta chain originates from a study of blood T cell repertoires in COVID-19. Study details: Researchers got acute and convalescent COVID-19 samples from the United States, Italy and Spain. PBMCs, B-cell-depleted T cells, or T cells provided the cDNA or gDNA that made up the material.

In the authors' methods: For nucleated cells, counts were estimated from reference gene primer amplification. Clones were read by immunoSEQ multiplex PCR, and TCRdb kept only the in-frame ones, dropping some. V and J calls and clone size follow that table, whereas D and trimming were derived from the DNA. The data contain about 82,000 clones, about 85% of them singletons. The germline CDR1 and CDR2 sequences are KGHDR and SFDVKD. Trimming took off 4 bases at V and 6 bases at J, with 15 bases between the two ends. The CDR3 extends over 15 amino acids. The chain has TRBV24-1 and TRBJ2-1, with a weak D call TRBD2 (6 bases). Input material: peripheral blood. The origin of this receptor is a man at least 80 years old with active or convalescent COVID-19. CDR3 coding DNA: TGTGCCACCAGTGACCGAAGGAGGGCGGGCAATGAGCAGTTCTTC. It codes for CATSDRRRAGNEQFF.